Sequencing of this T cell receptor beta chain was carried out in a study of blood T cell repertoires in COVID-19. This CDR3 comprises 16 residues. The trim removed 2 bases at V and 9 bases at J, leaving 9 bases unmatched. Germline V gives CDR1 KGHSH, CDR2 LQKENI. TCRdb's copy holds only in-frame clones and misses some; the assay was immunoSEQ multiplex PCR. The top ten clones hold roughly 25% of a sample with tens of thousands of clones, roughly 80% of them seen once. The chain combines TRBV18 with TRBJ2-3; 12 bases align to TRBD2. The receptor was derived from a man at least 80 years old with active or convalescent COVID-19. The source material was peripheral blood. The CDR3 DNA reads TGTGCCAGCTCACCAACATCTAGCGGGGGGGCCGACACGCAGTATTTT. It codes for CASSPTSSGGADTQYF.